The T cell receptor beta chain described here comes from a study of cytomegalovirus exposure and HLA in healthy donors. A multiplex PCR was run with 60 Vbeta primers and 13 Jbeta primers. Sequencing used immunoSEQ multiplex PCR; TCRdb keeps in-frame clones, though not all of them. The table includes fewer than 200,000 clones, over 60% detected once. Germline V gene data show CDR1 as MGHRA and CDR2 as YSYEKL. The V end was cut by 2 bases, the J end by 6 bases, with 11 bases between. This CDR3 contains 13 residues. The sequenced sample was PBMCs. The chain couples TRBV4-1 to TRBJ2-7, with no clear D. This receptor was obtained from a girl aged 10 to 17 in good health and CMV-seronegative. In nucleotides, the CDR3 is TGCGCCAGCAGCCAACTAGGAGCCCTCGAGCAGTACTTC. Amino acid sequence: CASSQLGALEQYF.